Following are 32 T cell receptor beta chains from one sample sequenced in a study of OX40 agonist ivuxolimab in advanced cancers. The table came from immunoSEQ multiplex PCR; TCRdb's copy has only in-frame clones and leaves some out. Among 25,000 to 30,000 clones listed, less than 80% were seen once. Sequences were derived from CD4+ or CD8+ T cells sorted from blood, sampled in a trial of the OX40 agonist ivuxolimab. These receptors were taken from an adult with an advanced solid tumor such as melanoma, head and neck, liver or kidney cancer.

The V and J genes are TRBV4-1 and TRBJ2-7; 9 bases agree with TRBD1. V was clipped by 3 bases and J by 4 bases; unmatched bases: 16. Per the germline V gene, CDR1 is MGHRA and CDR2 is YSYEKL. The CDR3 has 18 amino acids. CDR3: CASSHRDRVATGPYEQYF. The CDR3 bases are TGCGCCAGCAGCCACCGGGACAGGGTTGCTACCGGCCCTTACGAGCAGTACTTC.

Only a few counts were recorded for this clone. This chain joins TRBV19 and TRBJ1-6; TRBD1 matches at 11 bases. This CDR3 has 15 amino acids. Germline-derived CDR1 and CDR2 are LNHDA and SQIVND (reference sequence). The V and J ends lost 5 bases and 8 bases, in that order; junction bases with no gene match: 5. The CDR3 nucleotides read TGTGCCAGTAGTGTGAGGGACAGGGGGGATTCACCCCTCCACTTT. This codes for CASSVRDRGDSPLHF. The variable domain in full, completed from reference TRBV19 and TRBJ1-6, reads DGGITQSPKYLFRKEGQNVTLSCEQNLNHDAMYWYRQDPGQGLRLIYYSQIVNDFQKGDIAEGYSVSREKKESFPLTVTSAQKNPTAFYLCASSVRDRGDSPLHFGNGTRLTVT.

V gene TRBV7-6 combines with J gene TRBJ2-1; TRBD2 agrees at 7 bases. The trim removed 5 bases at V and 0 bases at J, leaving 13 bases unmatched. In germline, CDR1 is SGHVS, CDR2 FNYEAQ. The CDR3 spans 18 residues. The CDR3 loop is CASSLGLPHVSSYNEQFF. CDR3 coding DNA: TGTGCCAGCAGCCTGGGACTACCCCATGTCAGCTCCTACAATGAGCAGTTCTTC.

This chain connects TRBV11-2 to TRBJ2-1, with D perhaps TRBD2 (5 bases). The CDR3 consists of 14 residues. V lost 2 bases and J lost 6, with 11 bases in between. The germline CDR1 and CDR2 sequences are SGHAT and FQNNGV. CDR3 DNA: TGTGCCAGCAGCTTATTAAGCGGACTCAATGAGCAGTTCTTC. Residues: CASSLLSGLNEQFF.

The chain uses TRBV27 and TRBJ2-1, with TRBD2 identical over 8 bases. This CDR3 has 15 residues. Germline values: CDR1 MNHEY, CDR2 SMNVEV (reference sequence). J lost 2 bases, V lost 6 bases, and 6 bases had no gene match. CDR3 residues: CASSSGSYAYNEQFF. In DNA form, the CDR3 reads TGTGCCAGCAGCAGCGGGAGTTATGCCTACAATGAGCAGTTCTTC.

This clone was detected only a few times. The rearrangement uses TRBV13 and TRBJ2-5; 7 nucleotides agree with TRBD2. V lost 1 base, J lost 4 bases, and 3 bases stayed unmatched. Germline CDR1 PRHDT, CDR2 FYEKMQ (reference sequence). The CDR3 runs to 14 residues. In nucleotides, the CDR3 is TGTGCCAGCAGCTTAGTCTCTAGCGGAGAGACCCAGTACTTC. This encodes CASSLVSSGETQYF. Full variable domain (remainder filled in from reference TRBV13 and TRBJ2-5): AAGVIQSPRHLIKEKRETATLKCYPIPRHDTVYWYQQGPGQDPQFLISFYEKMQSDKGSIPDRFSAQQFSDYHSELNMSSLELGDSALYFCASSLVSSGETQYFGPGTRLLVL.

This chain joins TRBV6-6 and TRBJ2-1, with unresolved D. There are 16 residues in the CDR3. Germline V gene lookup returns CDR1 MNHNY and CDR2 SVGAGI (reference sequence). Trimming took 6 bases from V and 1 from J, leaving 16 bases between them. CDR3 sequence reads: CASSLLTLGSYNEQFF. For the CDR3, the DNA is TGTGCCAGCAGCCTATTGACCCTAGGGTCCTACAATGAGCAGTTCTTC.

V usage is TRBV5-4 and J usage is TRBJ2-3; a possible D gene is TRBD1 (6 bases). V was cut by 5 bases and J by 0 bases, with 19 bases left in between. The germline V gene has CDR1 SGHNT and CDR2 YYREEE (reference sequence). This CDR3 has 17 amino acids. The CDR3 region is CASRDSAKGNSTDTQYF. The CDR3 DNA reads TGTGCCAGCAGGGACAGCGCCAAGGGAAATAGCACAGATACGCAGTATTTT.

The V call is TRBV2, the J call TRBJ2-1; TRBD2 matches at 10 bases. Germline V gene data show CDR1 as SNHLY and CDR2 as FYNNEI. The junction had 3 bases not matched to a gene; V was cut back by 6 bases and J by 4 bases. This CDR3 contains 14 residues. Here the CDR3 DNA reads TGTGCCAGCAGGCCTAGCGGGGGTTACAATGAGCAGTTCTTC. This translates into CASRPSGGYNEQFF.

The genes are TRBV7-3 and TRBJ2-3; 15 bases are shared with TRBD2. CDR1 is SGHTA and CDR2 is FQGTGA in the germline V gene. V lost 5 bases, J lost 4 bases, and 10 bases stayed unmatched. CDR3 length: 18 residues. The CDR3 DNA sequence: TGTGCCAGCAGCCTATCCCGGACTAGCGGGAGGGCCGCAGATACGCAGTATTTT. Its protein product is CASSLSRTSGRAADTQYF.

The CDR3 region has the DNA TGTGCCAGCAGCGTAGCTGGCGGGGGAACCTACAATGAGCAGTTCTTC. Protein product: CASSVAGGGTYNEQFF. The chain couples TRBV9 to TRBJ2-1, with TRBD2 identical over 7 bases. The CDR3 runs 16 residues. The V gene's germline CDR1 is SGDLS and CDR2 YYNGEE. Trimming at V came to 0 bases and at J to 2 bases, leaving 5 bases not matched to a gene. Together with reference TRBV9 and TRBJ2-1, the CDR3 gives the full variable domain: DSGVTQTPKHLITATGQRVTLRCSPRSGDLSVYWYQQSLDQGLQFLIQYYNGEERAKGNILERFSAQQFPDLHSELNLSSLELGDSALYFCASSVAGGGTYNEQFFGPGTRLTVL.

The chain couples TRBV5-1 to TRBJ2-2, with 7 bases fitting TRBD1. CDR1 SGHRS and CDR2 YFSETQ come from the germline V gene. Germline trimming cut 4 bases from V and 5 bases from J; bases unmatched to any gene: 11. This CDR3 is built from 16 residues. In nucleotides, the CDR3 is TGCGCCAGCAGCACCAGGACAGGAAAGGGAACCGGGGAGCTGTTTTTT. This codes for CASSTRTGKGTGELFF.

V usage is TRBV30 and J usage is TRBJ2-7; TRBD1 aligns across 10 bases. Trimming removed 2 bases from V and 4 bases from J; junction bases left unmatched: 5. CDR3 length: 14 residues. Germline V gene sequence: CDR1 GTSNPN, CDR2 SVGIG (reference sequence). CDR3 nucleotide sequence: TGTGCCTGGAGTCCTGGGACAGGGGATTACGAGCAGTACTTC. The encoded protein is CAWSPGTGDYEQYF.

The J gene is TRBJ2-3, the V gene TRBV11-2; D call uncertain. The CDR3 is made up of 15 amino acids. V was pared by 1 base and J by 6 bases, with 14 bases between. Germline V lookup: CDR1 SGHAT, CDR2 FQNNGV. CDR3 amino acids: CASSLVDGAFDTQYF. In DNA, the CDR3 is TGTGCCAGCAGCTTAGTGGACGGAGCATTCGATACGCAGTATTTT.

V gene TRBV29-1 combines with J gene TRBJ2-3; D possibly matches TRBD1 or TRBD2 (5 bases each). With 6 bases removed from V and 2 bases from J, the gap between germline ends came to 9 bases. Per the germline V gene, CDR1 is SQVTM and CDR2 is ANQGSEA. The CDR3 has 12 residues. The CDR3 spells CSVFGTTDTQYF. The CDR3 coding sequence is TGCAGCGTCTTCGGGACCACAGATACGCAGTATTTT.

The rearrangement uses TRBV30 and TRBJ1-2; D remains unclear. The CDR3 runs 13 residues. Trimming pared 3 bases from V and 8 bases from J, leaving 16 bases between. CDR1 is GTSNPN, CDR2 SVGIG, per germline (reference sequence). The CDR3 is CAWSEVGHGGYTF. In DNA form, the CDR3 reads TGTGCCTGGAGCGAAGTGGGCCACGGAGGCTACACCTTC.

The chain links TRBV29-1 to TRBJ1-5; D unresolved. V was trimmed by 0 bases and J by 3 bases, leaving 6 bases between them. There are 13 residues in the CDR3. The V gene's germline CDR1 is SQVTM and CDR2 ANQGSEA. CDR3 loop: CSVEEGDNQPQHF. CDR3 bases: TGCAGCGTTGAAGAGGGAGACAATCAGCCCCAGCATTTT.

The rearrangement joins TRBV7-2 to TRBJ2-2; a weak D match, TRBD2 (5 bases). CDR3 length equals 14 residues. Germline-derived CDR1 and CDR2 are SGHTA and FQGNSA. Trimming took 2 bases from V and 6 from J, leaving 10 bases between them. The CDR3 bases are TGTGCCAGCAGCTTAATAAGCGGTTCCGGGGAGCTGTTTTTT. Amino acid sequence: CASSLISGSGELFF.

The chain couples TRBV6-6 to TRBJ1-5; D gene ambiguous. The V end lost 2 bases, the J end lost 0 bases, and 11 bases lay between the germline ends. Germline V gene lookup returns CDR1 MNHNY and CDR2 SVGAGI (reference sequence). The CDR3 runs 16 residues. DNA for the CDR3: TGTGCCAGCAGTTACAGGGTTGGGGATAGCAATCAGCCCCAGCATTTT. Its protein is CASSYRVGDSNQPQHF.

The chain couples TRBV5-6 to TRBJ2-7; 7 positions agree with TRBD2. CDR3 length: 15 residues. Germline V gene lookup returns CDR1 SGHDT and CDR2 YYEEEE. The ends lost 0 bases at V and 2 bases at J; junction bases unmatched: 5. The CDR3 sequence is CASSLVREIPYEQYF. The CDR3 nucleotides read TGTGCCAGCAGCTTGGTGCGGGAGATTCCCTACGAGCAGTACTTC.

J is TRBJ2-5 and V is TRBV7-9; possibly TRBD1 or TRBD2 for D (5 bases each). Germline values: CDR1 SEHNR, CDR2 FQNEAQ (reference sequence). V gave up 4 bases and J gave up 4 bases, with 16 bases separating them. The CDR3 spans 15 residues. CDR3 amino acids: CASSSTTGLRETQYF. In DNA, the CDR3 is TGTGCCAGCAGCTCCACTACGGGGCTAAGAGAGACCCAGTACTTC.

The chain carries TRBV6-5 and TRBJ1-1; D is unresolved. V lost 0 bases and J 7 bases, leaving 15 bases between the germline ends. The CDR3 has 15 residues. Germline CDR1 and CDR2: MNHEY and SVGAGI. CDR3 DNA: TGTGCCAGCAGTTACTCGCTATACAGACTCCTTGAAGCTTTCTTT. Translated: CASSYSLYRLLEAFF.

The CDR3 nucleotides are TGTGCCAGCAGTCCGTACAGGGTTTCGTACGAGCAGTACTTC. This translates into CASSPYRVSYEQYF. The chain couples TRBV6-6 to TRBJ2-7, with D perhaps TRBD1 (6 bases). The germline gives CDR1 MNHNY, CDR2 SVGAGI (reference sequence). This CDR3 spans 14 amino acids. Trimming left V 5 bases short and J 4 bases short, with 15 bases between.

Written as DNA, the CDR3 is TGTGCCAGCAGTGAAGCGAGGTTTTGGGATGAGCAGTTCTTC. Translation: CASSEARFWDEQFF. V and J are TRBV2 and TRBJ2-1; D is ambiguous. Trimming cost V 0 bases and J 8 bases, with 11 bases left between them. The CDR3 is made up of 14 amino acids. In germline, CDR1 is SNHLY, CDR2 FYNNEI.

In its sample, this clone was seen once. The chain has TRBV7-6 and TRBJ1-4, with D possibly TRBD1 on 5 matching bases. V gave up 5 bases and J gave up 7 bases, with 17 bases separating them. This CDR3 contains 15 residues. Germline loops: CDR1 SGHVS, CDR2 FNYEAQ. The CDR3 region has the DNA TGTGCCAGCAGCACTCACCCGGGGCTTGGTGAAAAACTGTTTTTT. Amino acid sequence: CASSTHPGLGEKLFF.

J is TRBJ1-1 and V is TRBV28; D may be TRBD1 (5 bases). V was clipped by 6 bases and J by 6 bases, with 11 bases between them. Germline lookup yields CDR1 MDHEN and CDR2 SYDVKM. The CDR3 covers 12 residues. Written as DNA, the CDR3 is TGTGCCAGCAGCATAGGGGCTCCTGAAGCTTTCTTT. Protein product: CASSIGAPEAFF.

This chain joins TRBV7-2 and TRBJ2-7; TRBD2 matches 11 bases. From germline, CDR1 is SGHTA and CDR2 FQGNSA. The junction had 6 bases not matched to a gene; V was cut back by 2 bases and J by 6 bases. The CDR3 consists of 15 residues. The CDR3 nucleotides read TGTGCCAGCAGCTTAATAGCGGGAGGGCTTATCGAGCAGTACTTC. As protein: CASSLIAGGLIEQYF.

This chain joins TRBV4-1 and TRBJ2-7; 11 bases fit TRBD1. The CDR3 extends over 15 amino acids. With 3 bases clipped from V and 2 bases from J, the junction kept 3 bases outside the gene matches. Germline values: CDR1 MGHRA, CDR2 YSYEKL. CDR3 coding DNA: TGCGCCAGCAGCCAGGGACAGGGGGGCACCTACGAGCAGTACTTC. This translates into CASSQGQGGTYEQYF.

The V call is TRBV11-3, the J call TRBJ2-7, with TRBD1 matching over 8 bases. The CDR3 extends over 13 amino acids. V shed 4 bases, J shed 2 bases, and the junction held 1 base outside the gene matches. Germline V gives CDR1 SGHNT, CDR2 YENEEA. The CDR3 DNA sequence: TGTGCCAGCAGCTACAGGGGGGCCTACGAGCAGTACTTC. Protein product: CASSYRGAYEQYF.

This clone is classed as medium-sized. This chain uses TRBV9 with TRBJ1-2, with D possibly matching TRBD1 (5 bases). Germline V gives CDR1 SGDLS, CDR2 YYNGEE. With 2 bases removed from V and 4 bases from J, the gap between germline ends came to 15 bases. The CDR3 is 15 amino acids. The chain's CDR3 is CASSVELTAAYGYTF. The CDR3 coding sequence is TGTGCCAGCAGCGTTGAACTGACAGCCGCCTATGGCTACACCTTC.

V usage is TRBV11-3 and J usage is TRBJ2-2; D gene unclear. Per germline, CDR1 SGHNT and CDR2 YENEEA. CDR3 length: 12 amino acids. Trimming shortened V by 5 bases and J by 9 bases, and 10 bases separated the two germline ends. CDR3 nucleotide sequence: TGTGCCAGCAGCCAGGTCGTTAGGGAGCTGTTTTTT. Protein sequence: CASSQVVRELFF.

This sequence joins TRBV7-3 and TRBJ2-1, with 8 nucleotides matching TRBD2. This CDR3 is 15 amino acids long. With V trimmed by 3 bases and J by 1 base, 2 bases remained unmatched. Per the germline V gene, CDR1 is SGHTA and CDR2 is FQGTGA. CDR3 amino acids: CASSLLAGSYNEQFF. In nucleotides, the CDR3 is TGTGCCAGCAGCTTGTTAGCGGGATCCTACAATGAGCAGTTCTTC. The full variable domain, rest sourced from reference TRBV7-3 and TRBJ2-1, is GAGVSQTPSNKVTEKGKYVELRCDPISGHTALYWYRQSLGQGPEFLIYFQGTGAADDSGLPNDRFFAVRPEGSVSTLKIQRTERGDSAVYLCASSLLAGSYNEQFFGPGTRLTVL.